The 27 T cell receptor beta chains listed next were all sequenced from one sample in a study of response to subunit inactivated influenza vaccine. From the RT-PCR reads, TCRdb called clonotypes with MiXCR, one entry per CDR3 protein. The data contain fewer than 250,000 distinct CDR3 sequences, around 15% of them singletons. Sequencing used CD8+ T cells sorted from PBMCs, obtained 4 to 6 days after vaccination. The receptor set was obtained from a man aged 45-65 years who received an inactivated influenza vaccine.

In this sample, this clonotype turned up many times. The genes are TRBV6-6 and TRBJ1-1; no firm D call. Germline CDR1 and CDR2: MNHNY and SVGAGI (reference sequence). Deletions cut 5 bases from V and 1 base from J, with 8 bases between. This CDR3 is 13 amino acids long. CDR3 region: CASSPDGNTEAFF. The CDR3 DNA reads TGTGCCAGCAGTCCCGACGGGAACACTGAAGCTTTCTTT.

The V call is TRBV4-2, the J call TRBJ1-4; no firm D call. Germline V lookup: CDR1 LGHNA, CDR2 YNFKEQ. This CDR3 has 15 residues. The ends were cut back, 2 bases at V and 5 bases at J, with 12 bases in the middle. The CDR3 region has the DNA TGTGCCAGCAGCCAAAACTCGGTTACAAATGAAAAACTGTTTTTT. Its translation: CASSQNSVTNEKLFF.

This clonotype was seen ten or more times. The chain couples TRBV5-6 to TRBJ2-7, with D perhaps TRBD1 (5 bases). The CDR3 covers 13 residues. CDR1 and CDR2 (germline): SGHDT, YYEEEE. Trimming took 4 bases from V and 3 from J, leaving 11 bases between them. The CDR3 sequence: CASSADTDYEQYF. CDR3 nucleotides: TGTGCCAGCAGCGCGGACACGGACTACGAGCAGTACTTC.

In this sample, this clonotype turned up a few times. V gene TRBV9 combines with J gene TRBJ1-4; 10 bases are a match to TRBD1. Germline V gives CDR1 SGDLS, CDR2 YYNGEE. The CDR3 runs to 15 residues. J lost 8 bases, V lost 2 bases, and 6 bases had no gene match. CDR3 DNA: TGTGCCAGCAGCGTTTCCGGGACAGGGGCCGAAAAACTGTTTTTT. Amino acids: CASSVSGTGAEKLFF.

This chain links TRBV7-9 with TRBJ2-3; 8 positions match TRBD2. Germline V gene sequence: CDR1 SEHNR, CDR2 FQNEAQ (reference sequence). The CDR3 is 15 amino acids. With V trimmed by 3 bases and J by 6 bases, 8 bases remained unmatched. CDR3 coding DNA: TGTGCCAGCAGCTTGTTTGCGGGAGGAGCCGATACGCAGTATTTT. Protein product: CASSLFAGGADTQYF.

This clonotype was detected a few times. The V and J genes are TRBV12-3 or TRBV12-4 and TRBJ2-1; D gene unclear. The V gene lost 5 bases and the J gene lost 10 bases, with 12 bases spanning the gap. The CDR3 is made up of 12 amino acids. Here the CDR3 DNA reads TGTGCCAGCAGTCCCCCCGGGCCAGAGCAGTTCTTC. Protein: CASSPPGPEQFF.

This clonotype was recorded many times. The chain uses TRBV29-1 and TRBJ2-7; 7 bases map to TRBD1. The CDR3 consists of 13 residues. Losses at the gene ends were 3 bases for V and 1 base for J; bases not matched to a gene: 3. Germline V CDR1 and CDR2: SQVTM, ANQGSEA. CDR3 sequence reads: CSVDQGESYEQYF. In nucleotides, the CDR3 is TGCAGCGTTGATCAGGGGGAGTCCTACGAGCAGTACTTC.

The chain uses TRBV5-1 and TRBJ2-7, with a possible D match to TRBD2 (5 bases). Germline CDR1 and CDR2: SGHRS and YFSETQ. V shed 3 bases and J shed 7 bases, with 8 bases lying between them. This CDR3 region has 11 residues. The CDR3 region has the DNA TGCGCCAGCAGCTCCCCGGGGGAGCAGTACTTC. Residues: CASSSPGEQYF.

Only a few counts were recorded for this clonotype. As DNA, the CDR3 is TGTGCCAGCAGCCAAGATGGTCCGGGCGGAGAGCTGTTTTTT. Its translation: CASSQDGPGGELFF. The V gene is TRBV4-2, the J gene TRBJ2-2; D unresolved. This CDR3 is built from 14 residues. V was trimmed by 0 bases and J by 11 bases, leaving 13 bases between them. Looked up from germline, CDR1 is LGHNA and CDR2 is YNFKEQ.

The sample holds a few counts of this clonotype. The chain uses TRBV12-3 or TRBV12-4 and TRBJ1-1; a possible D gene is TRBD1 (6 bases). Deletions cut 4 bases from V and 0 bases from J, with 15 bases between. This CDR3 comprises 16 residues. CDR3: CASSSSGTPMNTEAFF. The DNA of the CDR3 is TGTGCCAGCAGTTCATCCGGGACACCAATGAACACTGAAGCTTTCTTT.

The chain couples TRBV27 to TRBJ2-1, with TRBD2 identical over 7 bases. The CDR3 runs 16 residues. The germline CDR1 and CDR2 sequences are MNHEY and SMNVEV (reference sequence). Trimming took 5 bases from V and 6 from J; bases not matched to a gene: 13. CDR3 nucleotides: TGTGCCAGCAGTCTCCTAGCGGTAGTAGTAGGCAATGAGCAGTTCTTC. Its protein product is CASSLLAVVVGNEQFF.

Only a few counts were recorded for this clonotype. The rearrangement uses TRBV4-2 and TRBJ1-2; 7 bases fit TRBD1. The CDR3 has 18 residues. The V and J ends lost 3 bases and 6 bases, in that order; junction bases with no gene match: 19. Germline values: CDR1 LGHNA, CDR2 YNFKEQ. The CDR3 here is CASSQRGTAPPLVNGYTF. In DNA, the CDR3 is TGTGCCAGCAGCCAGAGAGGGACAGCACCTCCCCTCGTTAATGGCTACACCTTC.

At least ten counts were recorded for this clonotype. V is TRBV6-4 and J is TRBJ2-3; 8 positions match TRBD2. The germline CDR1 and CDR2 sequences are MRHNA and SNTAGT. V lost 3 bases, J lost 1 base, and 9 bases stayed unmatched. This CDR3 contains 17 residues. The CDR3 DNA reads TGTGCCAGCAGTGAATCAGCGGGAGAGGGCGGCACAGATACGCAGTATTTT. This translates into CASSESAGEGGTDTQYF.

In its sample, this clonotype was seen many times. The chain links TRBV20-1 to TRBJ2-7; a weak D match, TRBD2 (5 bases). Trimming left V 5 bases short and J 3 bases short, with 8 bases between. Germline lookup yields CDR1 DFQATT and CDR2 SNEGSKA (reference sequence). The CDR3 sequence is 11 residues long. CDR3 residues: CSALDFYEQYF. The CDR3 DNA reads as TGCAGTGCTTTGGACTTCTACGAGCAGTACTTC.

This clonotype showed up just a few times. The chain couples TRBV7-9 to TRBJ2-5, with TRBD2 identical over 7 bases. Losses at the gene ends were 11 bases for V and 9 bases for J; bases not matched to a gene: 12. The CDR3 contains 12 residues. Germline V gene lookup returns CDR1 SEHNR and CDR2 FQNEAQ (reference sequence). CDR3 residues: CAVRGDPTAQYF. In DNA, the CDR3 is TGTGCCGTCCGGGGGGATCCGACGGCCCAGTACTTC.

This clonotype came up a few times. The V and J genes are TRBV12-3 or TRBV12-4 and TRBJ2-5; no definite D call. V was pared by 3 bases and J by 2 bases, with 19 bases between. The CDR3 spans 17 residues. CDR3 nucleotide sequence: TGTGCCAGCAGTTTCCCCTCCTCTGGGATTACACAAGAGACCCAGTACTTC. This gives the protein CASSFPSSGITQETQYF.

The gene calls are TRBV11-2 and TRBJ2-7; TRBD2 matches at 11 bases. The CDR3 runs 18 residues. Germline V gene lookup returns CDR1 SGHAT and CDR2 FQNNGV. Losses at the gene ends were 1 base for V and 4 bases for J; bases not matched to a gene: 12. The CDR3 nucleotides are TGTGCCAGCAGCTTAGGTCCTCCCTTTCTAGCGGGGGGTTACGAGCAGTACTTC. Translated, it gives CASSLGPPFLAGGYEQYF.

In this sample, this clonotype turned up a few times. The V call is TRBV20-1, the J call TRBJ2-6; D is unresolved. The CDR3 is made up of 14 amino acids. Per germline, CDR1 DFQATT and CDR2 SNEGSKA (reference sequence). Trimming stripped 0 bases from V and 0 bases from J, with 3 bases between. The CDR3 DNA reads TGCAGTGCTAGAGACAGCTCTGGGGCCAACGTCCTGACTTTC. It is translated as CSARDSSGANVLTF.

This chain joins TRBV20-1 and TRBJ2-7, with D possibly TRBD2 on 7 matching bases. The CDR3 runs 15 residues. Germline values: CDR1 DFQATT, CDR2 SNEGSKA (reference sequence). V lost 5 bases and J lost 6, with 23 bases in between. The CDR3 loop is CSARSSGGLFSEQYF. As DNA, the CDR3 is TGCAGTGCTCGCAGTTCCGGGGGGCTTTTTAGCGAGCAGTACTTC.

V gene TRBV30 combines with J gene TRBJ2-5, with D possibly being TRBD2 (6 bases). CDR1 GTSNPN and CDR2 SVGIG come from the germline V gene (reference sequence). The CDR3 loop spans 11 amino acids. V was trimmed by 2 bases and J by 13 bases, leaving 14 bases between them. The CDR3 region is CAWSTTGLGYF. The CDR3 nucleotides are TGTGCCTGGAGTACGACGGGACTTGGGTACTTC.

This chain uses TRBV11-2 with TRBJ1-6; D may be TRBD1 (5 bases). This CDR3 spans 15 amino acids. Trimming cost V 5 bases and J 7 bases, with 15 bases left between them. Germline V CDR1 and CDR2: SGHAT, FQNNGV. DNA for the CDR3: TGTGCCAGCAGCCCTGCGGAGGGACTAAATTCACCCCTCCACTTT. Protein sequence: CASSPAEGLNSPLHF.

This chain links TRBV15 with TRBJ2-2; D possibly corresponds to TRBD1 (6 bases). V was cut by 0 bases and J by 2 bases, with 16 bases left in between. CDR3 size: 18 residues. The germline CDR1 and CDR2 sequences are LNHNV and YYDKDF (reference sequence). CDR3 coding DNA: TGTGCCACCAGCAGAGAACCCCTTTCAGGGACAAACACCGGGGAGCTGTTTTTT. Amino acids: CATSREPLSGTNTGELFF. Looking up the rest from reference TRBV15 and TRBJ2-2 gives the full variable domain: DAMVIQNPRYQVTQFGKPVTLSCSQTLNHNVMYWYQQKSSQAPKLLFHYYDKDFNNEADTPDNFQSRRPNTSFCFLDIRSPGLGDTAMYLCATSREPLSGTNTGELFFGEGSRLTVL.

The genes are TRBV12-3 or TRBV12-4 and TRBJ2-5, with TRBD2 as a possible D gene (7 bases). The germline V and J ends were trimmed by 3 bases and 5 bases, with 13 bases remaining between them. This CDR3 is 14 amino acids long. CDR3 DNA: TGTGCCAGCAGTTTTATACGGGGGGCGGAGACCCAGTACTTC. Encoded protein: CASSFIRGAETQYF.

This clonotype was counted a few times. The gene calls are TRBV6-1 and TRBJ2-5; 14 nucleotides line up with TRBD2. CDR1 and CDR2 (germline): MNHNS, SASEGT. The V and J ends lost 7 bases and 5 bases, in that order; junction bases with no gene match: 9. The CDR3 is 16 residues long. CDR3 in DNA: TGTGCCAGCAAAAGGACTAGCGGGGGGTTTCTGGAGACCCAGTACTTC. Encoded protein: CASKRTSGGFLETQYF.

This clonotype has a count of ten or more. CDR3 sequence: CASSPTSGGSTDTQYF. CDR3 bases: TGTGCCAGCAGTCCTACTAGCGGGGGTAGCACAGATACGCAGTATTTT. V gene TRBV3-1 combines with J gene TRBJ2-3, with 11 bases that match TRBD2. Per the germline V gene, CDR1 is LGHDT and CDR2 is YNNKEL (reference sequence). After removal of 6 bases from V and 0 bases from J, the junction contained 5 bases not matched to a gene. This CDR3 spans 16 amino acids.

This chain uses TRBV12-3 or TRBV12-4 with TRBJ1-6, with 10 bases matching TRBD1. The CDR3 consists of 17 residues. Trimming removed 5 bases from V and 0 bases from J; junction bases left unmatched: 4. The CDR3 nucleotides read TGTGCCAGCAGTGCGACAGGGGGCAGCTCCTATAATTCACCCCTCCACTTT. Translation: CASSATGGSSYNSPLHF.

The chain employs TRBV19 and TRBJ1-2, with D possibly being TRBD1 (5 bases). The V gene's germline CDR1 is LNHDA and CDR2 SQIVND (reference sequence). The V end lost 3 bases, the J end lost 0 bases, and 8 bases lay between the germline ends. There are 14 residues in the CDR3. Here the CDR3 reads CASSIQGANYGYTF. CDR3 nucleotides: TGTGCCAGTAGTATCCAGGGAGCTAACTATGGCTACACCTTC.